Listed below are T cell receptor beta chains from one sample, sequenced in a study of B cell selection in AIRE deficiency. TCRdb keeps only in-frame clones here, not all; method: immunoSEQ multiplex PCR. Seen here are 20,000 to 25,000 clones, less than 95% observed once, and the top ten hold approximately 2%. The sequencing input was Tregs sorted from PBMCs. The receptors shown here come from a human donor with AIRE deficiency. Each CDR3 is given with its conserved first and last residue. The D gene is left open where the match is weak.

V	D	J	DNA	CDR3
TRBV2	.	TRBJ2-7	TGTGCCAGCAGTGAACCCATGCTGGAGCAGTACTTC	CASSEPMLEQYF
TRBV20-1	.	TRBJ1-2	TGCAGTGCTGAAGCTAACTATGGCTACACCTTC	CSAEANYGYTF
TRBV9	.	TRBJ2-3	TGTGCCAGCAGCGGGGGAGTTGGCACAGATACGCAGTATTTT	CASSGGVGTDTQYF
TRBV15	.	TRBJ1-1	TGTGCCACCAGCAGGGCAGGGCTTGAAGCTTTCTTT	CATSRAGLEAFF
TRBV7-3	.	TRBJ1-5	TGTGCCAGCAGCTCGGGCCCCAATCAGCCCCAGCATTTT	CASSSGPNQPQHF
TRBV2	.	TRBJ1-5	TGTGCCAGCAGTGATTGGGGCGATCAGCCCCAGCATTTT	CASSDWGDQPQHF
TRBV9	.	TRBJ1-1	TGTGCCAGCAGCGTAGGGCTGAGTGGATCTGAAGCTTTCTTT	CASSVGLSGSEAFF
TRBV28	.	TRBJ1-3	TGTGCCAGCAGTTTTAATGGGCCTGGAAACACCATATATTTT	CASSFNGPGNTIYF
TRBV7-2	TRBD1	TRBJ2-7	TGTGCCAGCAGCTCCGGGACAGGGGGCATCTACGAGCAGTACTTC	CASSSGTGGIYEQYF
TRBV7-9	.	TRBJ2-7	TGTGCCAGCAGCTACAGGCTAGGGTCCTACGAGCAGTACTTC	CASSYRLGSYEQYF
TRBV28	TRBD1	TRBJ1-1	TGTGCCAGCAGGGACCCAGGGGGCGAGAACACTGAAGCTTTCTTT	CASRDPGGENTEAFF
TRBV6-4	.	TRBJ1-1	TGTGCCAGCACCCTGACCGGATCGAACACTGAAGCTTTCTTT	CASTLTGSNTEAFF
TRBV7-9	.	TRBJ2-7	TGTGCCAGCAGCCAACCGGGAACTGGGGACGAGCAGTACTTC	CASSQPGTGDEQYF